This TCR beta chain is drawn from a study of long-term antiretroviral therapy in people with HIV. CDR1 is SGHRS and CDR2 is YFSETQ in the germline V gene. Trimming took 0 bases from V and 5 from J; bases not matched to a gene: 6. This CDR3 region has 17 residues. Survey level was the resolution at which the v3.0 immunoSEQ assay ran. Libraries were prepared by immunoSEQ multiplex PCR; TCRdb keeps only in-frame clonotypes and omits some of them. Of 23,000 or so clones in the sample, approximately 93% were seen once. The chain employs TRBV5-1 and TRBJ2-5; 14 bases agree with TRBD2. The clonotype comes from a woman in her forties with HIV. Sample: unsorted PBMCs, taken 7.6 years after starting antiretroviral therapy. The CDR3 DNA follows: TGCGCCAGCAGCTTGGTAGGACTAGCGGGGGGAATGGAGACCCAGTACTTC. This gives the protein CASSLVGLAGGMETQYF.